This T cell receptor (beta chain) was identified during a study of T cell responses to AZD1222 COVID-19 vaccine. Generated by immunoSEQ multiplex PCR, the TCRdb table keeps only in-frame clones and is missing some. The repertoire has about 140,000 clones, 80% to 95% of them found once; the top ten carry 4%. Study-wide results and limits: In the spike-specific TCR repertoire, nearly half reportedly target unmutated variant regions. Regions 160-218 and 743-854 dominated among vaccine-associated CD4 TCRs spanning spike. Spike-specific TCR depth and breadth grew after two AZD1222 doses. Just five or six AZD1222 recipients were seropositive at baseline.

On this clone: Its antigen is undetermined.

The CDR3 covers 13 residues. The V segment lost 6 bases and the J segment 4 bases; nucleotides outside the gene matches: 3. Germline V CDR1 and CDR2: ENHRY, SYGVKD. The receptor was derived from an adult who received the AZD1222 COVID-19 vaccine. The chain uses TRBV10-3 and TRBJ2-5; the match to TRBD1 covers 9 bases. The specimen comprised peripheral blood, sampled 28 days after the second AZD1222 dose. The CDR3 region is CAIRPGQGETQYF. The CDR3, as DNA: TGTGCCATCAGGCCGGGACAGGGAGAGACCCAGTACTTC.